This T cell receptor beta chain is drawn from a study of cytomegalovirus exposure and HLA in healthy donors. The study, taken as a whole, reports: The analysis excluded some indistinguishable V segments, including TRBV6-2 and TRBV6-3.

The PCR used 60 Vbeta and 13 Jbeta primers. Clones were read by immunoSEQ multiplex PCR, and TCRdb kept only the in-frame ones, dropping some. The data contain about 170,000 clones, roughly 76% of them singletons. Points on this clone: Its antigen remains unknown.

Unmatched junction bases numbered 18, after V lost 5 bases and J lost 7 bases. The germline V gene has CDR1 SGHVS and CDR2 FNYEAQ. The CDR3 spans 17 residues. The chain uses TRBV7-6 and TRBJ2-7; 9 nucleotides match TRBD1. This TCR was sampled from a woman aged 18 to 35 in good health and CMV-seropositive. Sequencing used PBMCs. CDR3 DNA sequence: TGTGCCAGCAGCCTGAGGGCCGGGACAGGGCGATTTGGAGAGCAGTACTTC. Amino acids: CASSLRAGTGRFGEQYF.